This TCR beta chain was profiled in a study of T cell repertoires in cytomegalovirus infection (dated by TCRdb to between 2017 and 2020). Regarding the study in general: Recently identified HLA-C-restricted CMV epitopes, whose presentation resists viral immunomodulation, were targeted by peptide stimulations together with well-studied HLA-B-restricted epitopes. The HLA type of each donor mattered for the analysis, because public TCR beta signatures pointed to carriage of CMV infection along with the matching HLA type. The investigation overall reported the following: The ex vivo response was dominated by HLA-C-restricted CMV-specific TCR beta clonotypes, which also provided the single most frequent clonotype in two of eight donors. In both this cohort and an independent cohort of 350 or so donors, the cumulative frequency of public TCR beta family members distinguished carriers of CMV infection plus the relevant HLA type.

The treatment or condition label on this specimen signifies: in vitro stimulation with specific CMV peptide epitopes to enrich CMV-specific T cells. As concerns this clonotype: Its antigen has not been determined. No much larger clonotype is one base removed from it; base qualities were not supplied.

The CDR3, from cysteine to phenylalanine, totals 13 residues. The DNA shown is the 39-base CDR3, in frame from base 1. The germline V gene (reference sequence) sets CDR1 to LNHDA and CDR2 to SQIVND. Deletion took 1 base off V and 12 bases off J, with a span of 13 bases between the germline ends. Instrument on record: Illumina HiSeq 1500. TCRdb itself trimmed the public reads at Q25 with fastp, ran MiXCR and retained productive beta chains. Rows merge per CDR3 protein into single entries with the most common DNA and genes. For this sample the table gives approximately 350,000 distinct CDR3 sequences, of which 34% were detected only once. Together, the top ten hold 13% of the sample.

The V and J genes are TRBV19 and TRBJ2-1, with a tentative D gene TRBD1 over 5 matching bases. This receptor was taken from a human donor in good health (CMV status not recorded). Some clones in this sample may be carry-over from other donors' samples. This sample comprised cultured PBMCs, obtained from culture after CMV antigen stimulation. The bases read TGTGCCAGTAGTATAGGTGGGGATAGGGGGCAGTTCTTC. It encodes CASSIGGDRGQFF.